Detailed here is one TCR beta chain. The antigen remains unidentified. Measured with immunoSEQ multiplex PCR; TCRdb has only the in-frame clones, and not every one. The sample comprises 150,000 to 200,000 clones, roughly 93% of which are singletons, and about 0.9% rests with the top ten. These data are taken from a study of T cell responses to AZD1222 COVID-19 vaccine. Regarding the study as a whole: Spike-specific TCR breadth rose after two AZD1222 doses, and depth rose as well. CD4 TCRs associated with vaccination spanned spike, dominating at 160-218 and 743-854. Unmutated variant regions are reportedly the target of nearly half of TCRs that are spike-specific. Baseline testing showed seropositivity in only five to seven AZD1222 recipients.

The V gene's germline CDR1 is LNHDA and CDR2 SQIVND (reference sequence). Trimming took 2 bases from V and 3 from J, leaving 8 bases between them. This CDR3 has 14 amino acids. J is TRBJ1-5 and V is TRBV19, with D tentatively TRBD1 (6 bases). Sequences were derived from peripheral blood, sampled on day 0 of AZD1222 vaccination. The TCR originated in an adult in good health. The CDR3 here is CASSITGNNQPQHF. The CDR3 region has the DNA TGTGCCAGTAGTATAACAGGGAACAATCAGCCCCAGCATTTT.